This T cell receptor (beta chain) was retrieved from a study of blood T cell repertoires in COVID-19. As for the study in general: COVID-19 samples, acute and convalescent, were from the United States, Italy and Spain. PBMCs, B-cell-depleted T cells, or T cells provided the cDNA or gDNA that made up the material.

This CDR3 comprises 13 residues. Unmatched junction bases numbered 4, after V lost 6 bases and J lost 7 bases. The germline V gene encodes CDR1 MNHEY and CDR2 SVGEGT. In the original workflow: Nucleated cell counts were estimated from reference gene primer amplification. Sequencing was performed with immunoSEQ multiplex PCR; in TCRdb, only in-frame clones are kept and a portion is missing. That table is the source of V, J and clone size, and D and trimming were worked out from the DNA. There are approximately 89,000 clones in the sample; about four fifths occur only once, and approximately 6.3% lies in the top ten. While infection was still active, Seattle patients were enrolled and then followed longitudinally.

The TCR comes from a man aged 65 to 79 with COVID-19, enrolled during active disease. The J gene is TRBJ1-5, the V gene TRBV6-2 or TRBV6-3; 9 bases agree with TRBD1. Material for sequencing was peripheral blood. In nucleotides, the CDR3 is TGTGCCAGCAGCAACAGGGGGCTGCAGCCCCAGCATTTT. Translating it yields CASSNRGLQPQHF.